This record covers a single T cell receptor beta chain. Method: immunoSEQ multiplex PCR; TCRdb's copy keeps in-frame clones and lacks some. This sample has about 20,000 clones, with 86% found just once. Trimming pared 0 bases from V and 14 bases from J, leaving 22 bases between. CDR1 MNHEY and CDR2 SVGAGI come from the germline V gene. This CDR3 contains 15 residues. These data come from a study of somatic mutations in cytotoxic T cells in rheumatoid arthritis. The sequenced material came from CD8+ T cells sorted from blood. The receptor comes from a woman in her forties or fifties in good health. The chain uses TRBV6-5 and TRBJ1-1, with D uncertain. This chain's CDR3 is CASSYSKLLGEDVFF. The CDR3 region has the DNA TGTGCCAGCAGTTACTCGAAATTATTAGGCGAGGACGTATTCTTT.